This TCR beta chain was documented in a study of blood T cell repertoires in COVID-19. Study overall: Collection of acute and convalescent COVID-19 samples took place in the United States, Italy and Spain. PBMCs, B-cell-depleted T cells, or T cells were the source of the cDNA or gDNA that made up the material.

V lost 0 bases and J 4 bases, leaving 19 bases between the germline ends. CDR3 length equals 18 residues. Germline V lookup: CDR1 SEHNR, CDR2 FQNEAQ (reference sequence). Sequencing used immunoSEQ multiplex PCR; TCRdb keeps in-frame clones, though not all of them. There are about 120,000 clones in the sample; roughly three quarters occur only once, and over 6.5% lies in the top ten. The receptor was derived from a human donor in a cohort sampled during active COVID-19. Sequencing used peripheral blood. The chain couples TRBV7-9 to TRBJ2-4; D may be TRBD2 (5 bases). CDR3 sequence reads: CASSLAEVNLLGKNIQYF. The CDR3, as DNA: TGTGCCAGCAGCTTAGCGGAAGTAAACCTACTAGGGAAAAACATTCAGTACTTC.